This T cell receptor beta chain originates from a study of control samples from healthy donors and cancer patients. TCRdb's table, derived via immunoSEQ multiplex PCR, lists solely in-frame clones and lacks some. This table has around 79,000 clones, 93% appearing once. Germline loops: CDR1 SEHNR, CDR2 FQNEAQ (reference sequence). This CDR3 has 13 residues. V lost 6 bases to trimming and J lost 6 bases, with 9 bases between them. This rearrangement joins TRBV7-9 to TRBJ1-6, with D hard to call. The specimen sequenced was PBMCs. The receptor's source is a woman aged 40 to 55 with lung cancer. CDR3 in amino acids: CASRGSLNSPLHF. Here the CDR3 DNA reads TGTGCCAGCAGGGGGAGCCTTAATTCACCCCTCCACTTT.